The 22 T cell receptor beta chains reported below all come from one sample, sequenced in a study of blood T cell repertoires in COVID-19. This table comes from immunoSEQ multiplex PCR, and its TCRdb copy is limited to in-frame clones, with some not included. The sample has approximately 27,000 clones, 88% seen once. Sequenced input: peripheral blood. These receptors were collected from a woman aged 45-60 years with active COVID-19.

The chain joins TRBV11-2 to TRBJ2-3; 11 positions match TRBD2. Trimming removed 1 base from V and 4 bases from J; junction bases left unmatched: 7. This CDR3 comprises 17 residues. Germline V lookup: CDR1 SGHAT, CDR2 FQNNGV. The CDR3 region is CASSLGGLAGGADTQYF. As DNA, the CDR3 is TGTGCCAGCAGCTTAGGGGGGTTAGCGGGAGGGGCAGATACGCAGTATTTT.

The CDR3 DNA is TGTGCCAGCAGCACGACAGCTTATAGCAATCAGCCCCAGCATTTT. This sequence encodes CASSTTAYSNQPQHF. The rearrangement links TRBV6-5 to TRBJ1-5; possibly TRBD1 for D (5 bases). The V gene's germline CDR1 is MNHEY and CDR2 SVGAGI. V was clipped by 6 bases and J by 0 bases, with 12 bases between them. This CDR3 has 15 amino acids.

This clone has only one observation. The V gene is TRBV19, the J gene TRBJ2-7; 8 bases align to TRBD1. The CDR3 has 14 residues. From germline, CDR1 is LNHDA and CDR2 SQIVND (reference sequence). V lost 3 bases, J lost 3 bases, and 4 bases stayed unmatched. The CDR3 is CASSMAGGSYEQYF. The CDR3 DNA sequence: TGTGCCAGTAGTATGGCAGGGGGCAGCTACGAGCAGTACTTC. The whole variable domain, remainder taken from reference TRBV19 and TRBJ2-7, is DGGITQSPKYLFRKEGQNVTLSCEQNLNHDAMYWYRQDPGQGLRLIYYSQIVNDFQKGDIAEGYSVSREKKESFPLTVTSAQKNPTAFYLCASSMAGGSYEQYFGPGTRLTVT.

The chain uses TRBV21-1 and TRBJ2-3; the DNA was not compared with TRBD2, the D call given in the table. TRBV21-1 is annotated as a pseudogene. The CDR3 is 13 residues long. The CDR3 spells CASSGLTSKAQYF. The CDR3 DNA is TGTGCCAGCAGCGGTCTGACTAGCAAGGCGCAGTATTTT.

The V call is TRBV29-1, the J call TRBJ2-3, with D uncertain. V was shortened by 3 bases and J by 5 bases, with 21 bases between the two germline ends. This CDR3 spans 16 amino acids. Looked up from germline, CDR1 is SQVTM and CDR2 is ANQGSEA. The CDR3 sequence: CSVEETPRPSGDTQYF. The CDR3 DNA follows: TGCAGCGTTGAGGAAACCCCGCGGCCCTCCGGAGATACGCAGTATTTT.

The genes are TRBV5-1 and TRBJ2-7; 7 positions match TRBD1. Germline V gene lookup returns CDR1 SGHRS and CDR2 YFSETQ. This CDR3 has 14 residues. Trimming took 4 bases from V and 1 from J; bases not matched to a gene: 5. The DNA of the CDR3 is TGCGCCAGCAGCCCGGACAGGCGTTCCTACGAGCAGTACTTC. It is translated as CASSPDRRSYEQYF.

This clone was detected only once. The V and J genes are TRBV9 and TRBJ1-2, with D perhaps TRBD1 (6 bases). Trimming stripped 4 bases from V and 7 bases from J, with 11 bases between. Looked up from germline, CDR1 is SGDLS and CDR2 is YYNGEE. The CDR3 sequence is 12 residues long. The CDR3 region is CASSPQGFGYTF. The CDR3 DNA reads as TGTGCCAGCAGCCCTCAGGGGTTTGGCTACACCTTC. The entire variable domain, with the rest obtained from reference TRBV9 and TRBJ1-2, is as follows: DSGVTQTPKHLITATGQRVTLRCSPRSGDLSVYWYQQSLDQGLQFLIQYYNGEERAKGNILERFSAQQFPDLHSELNLSSLELGDSALYFCASSPQGFGYTFGSGTRLTVV.

J is TRBJ2-1 and V is TRBV10-3; TRBD2 aligns across 9 bases. V lost 7 bases, J lost 2 bases, and 6 bases stayed unmatched. The CDR3 is 15 amino acids. Germline V gene data show CDR1 as ENHRY and CDR2 as SYGVKD. The CDR3 sequence is CAIKGGGRAYNEQFF. The CDR3 DNA reads as TGTGCCATCAAAGGCGGCGGGAGGGCCTACAATGAGCAGTTCTTC.

The V gene is TRBV7-8, the J gene TRBJ1-3, with D hard to call. V was clipped by 3 bases and J by 0 bases, with 3 bases between them. The CDR3 is 13 amino acids. Germline CDR1 SGHVS, CDR2 FQNEAQ. The CDR3 is CASSFYSGNTIYF. As DNA, the CDR3 is TGTGCCAGCAGCTTCTACTCTGGAAACACCATATATTTT.

This chain connects TRBV5-1 to TRBJ2-1; TRBD2 matches 11 bases. Germline CDR1 and CDR2: SGHRS and YFSETQ. The V and J ends lost 7 bases and 3 bases, in that order; junction bases with no gene match: 9. This CDR3 region has 16 residues. The CDR3 is CASSNWGTSGYNEQFF. The CDR3 DNA is TGCGCCAGCTCAAACTGGGGGACTAGCGGCTACAATGAGCAGTTCTTC.

The rearrangement joins TRBV28 to TRBJ1-2; D is undetermined. V gave up 6 bases and J gave up 8 bases, with 13 bases separating them. CDR3 length: 12 residues. In germline, CDR1 is MDHEN, CDR2 SYDVKM. DNA of the CDR3: TGTGCCAGCAGCCCCCGAGTCTCGGGCTACACCTTC. It yields the protein CASSPRVSGYTF.

The chain has TRBV6-5 and TRBJ1-2, with TRBD1 as a possible D gene (5 bases). V lost 7 bases, J lost 8 bases, and 17 bases lay in between. The germline V gene encodes CDR1 MNHEY and CDR2 SVGAGI. CDR3 length: 13 residues. CDR3 in amino acids: CASTDKFPGGYTF. The CDR3 DNA follows: TGTGCCAGCACGGACAAGTTTCCAGGAGGCTACACCTTC.

The CDR3: CASSGQLAGATDTQYF. The CDR3 DNA reads as TGTGCCAGCAGCGGTCAACTAGCGGGGGCAACAGATACGCAGTATTTT. V gene TRBV9 combines with J gene TRBJ2-3; 11 bases agree with TRBD2. In germline, CDR1 is SGDLS, CDR2 YYNGEE. The V segment lost 3 bases and the J segment 3 bases; nucleotides outside the gene matches: 6. The CDR3 contains 16 residues.

This rearrangement joins TRBV5-1 to TRBJ2-7; maybe TRBD1 (6 bases). Germline loops: CDR1 SGHRS, CDR2 YFSETQ. The length of the CDR3 is 16 residues. The V and J ends lost 1 base and 2 bases respectively, with 16 bases between them. The CDR3 bases are TGCGCCAGCAGCTTGTTGGCCAGGGGTGACCCCTACGAGCAGTACTTC. This codes for CASSLLARGDPYEQYF.

Here the CDR3 reads CASSFNGESTDTQYF. The CDR3 DNA is TGCGCCAGCAGCTTTAACGGGGAGAGCACAGATACGCAGTATTTT. The gene calls are TRBV5-1 and TRBJ2-3; tentatively, D is TRBD2 (5 bases). With 2 bases removed from V and 0 bases from J, the gap between germline ends came to 10 bases. Per the germline V gene, CDR1 is SGHRS and CDR2 is YFSETQ. This CDR3 has 15 amino acids.

Worth noting for this clone: Relative to the germline gene, one junction end is altered; a read error may explain this. This chain uses TRBV5-1 with TRBJ1-5; the D gene is possibly TRBD1 (6 bases). The germline V gene encodes CDR1 SGHRS and CDR2 YFSETQ. The CDR3 consists of 15 residues. The CDR3 sequence is CARSLGGGVNQPQHF. The CDR3 DNA reads as TGCGCCCGCAGCTTAGGGGGGGGAGTGAATCAGCCCCAGCATTTT.

A note on this clone: A read error may explain this, as a much larger clone is one base away. V is TRBV25-1 and J is TRBJ1-1, with 7 bases that match TRBD1. CDR3 length: 13 amino acids. J was trimmed by 1 base and V by 4 bases; bases with no gene match: 0. Germline V gives CDR1 MGHDK, CDR2 SYGVNS. The chain's CDR3 is CASSGQGNTEAFF. The CDR3 DNA reads TGTGCCAGCAGTGGACAGGGGAACACTGAAGCTTTCTTT.

This clone was observed a handful of times. V gene TRBV3-1 (or the pseudogene TRBV3-2) combines with J gene TRBJ2-7; a weak D match, TRBD1 (6 bases). The germline V gene has CDR1 LGHDT and CDR2 YNNKEL (reference sequence). Trimming removed 4 bases from V and 6 bases from J, with 10 bases in between. CDR3 size: 12 residues. The CDR3 spells CASSLRGLEQYF. CDR3 nucleotide sequence: TGTGCCAGCAGCCTCAGGGGTCTCGAGCAGTACTTC.

This chain connects TRBV9 to TRBJ2-2; D perhaps matches TRBD2 (5 bases). Germline values: CDR1 SGDLS, CDR2 YYNGEE. CDR3 size: 14 residues. V was pared by 5 bases and J by 8 bases, with 16 bases between. The CDR3 spells CASRVAPGRGELFF. The CDR3 DNA reads TGTGCCAGCAGAGTGGCACCGGGGAGAGGGGAGCTGTTTTTT.

DNA for the CDR3: TGTGCCAGCAGCCAAGATTGGGGCAGGGGGAGCACAGATACGCAGTATTTT. It translates to CASSQDWGRGSTDTQYF. The chain employs TRBV4-2 and TRBJ2-3; 7 bases match TRBD1. This CDR3 contains 17 residues. Trimming took 0 bases from V and 0 from J; bases not matched to a gene: 6. Germline V CDR1 and CDR2: LGHNA, YNFKEQ.

This clone showed up just once. V and J are TRBV28 and TRBJ2-7; 11 bases match TRBD1. Germline loops: CDR1 MDHEN, CDR2 SYDVKM. V trimming: 7 bases; J trimming: 0 bases; junction bases outside the gene matches: 5. This CDR3 region has 15 residues. The CDR3 loop reads CASTGGTGGSYEQYF. The CDR3 DNA reads TGTGCCAGCACCGGAGGGACAGGGGGCTCCTACGAGCAGTACTTC.

The V call is TRBV5-1, the J call TRBJ2-5; TRBD1 aligns across 11 bases. The CDR3 is made up of 15 amino acids. CDR1 and CDR2 from the germline V gene are SGHRS and YFSETQ. Trimming took 4 bases from V and 4 from J; bases not matched to a gene: 6. The CDR3 loop is CASSGTGGTGETQYF. The CDR3, as DNA: TGCGCCAGCAGCGGGACAGGGGGGACTGGAGAGACCCAGTACTTC.